This TCR beta chain was sequenced during a study of cytomegalovirus exposure and HLA in healthy donors (dated by TCRdb to 2017 to 2019). Concerning the study at large: The 500 to 800 repertoires of the first cohort and the 95 to 150 validation repertoires were produced on the same platform, according to a later analysis. The aim of the study was to test whether cataloging public T cell receptors could identify signatures of past pathogen exposure. Besides the first cohort of roughly 640 subjects, a separate validation cohort made up of roughly 130 different subjects was used. The study combined high-throughput TCR immunosequencing, statistical association of individual TCRs with disease status, and machine learning to predict cytomegalovirus infection status.

Separate from the approximately 700-subject first cohort, the validation cohort of roughly 110 subjects was the group to which the donors belonged. What the study reported, not specific to this receptor: While some public TCRs were present in many individuals, most TCR sequences turned up only very rarely across donors. In vitro tests confirmed that a few of the cytomegalovirus-associated TCR beta chains recognize cytomegalovirus antigens. It was suggested by the authors that the approach could potentially be generalized to other disease states and immunological phenotypes. Of the cluster scores, around 95% were above 0 in a later analysis, which found that TCRs clustered in the first cohort also tended to co-occur in the 120 or so validation repertoires. The classifier was reported to diagnose cytomegalovirus status with high specificity and sensitivity in both the original cohort and the validation cohort. All 120 or so repertoires were used to score co-occurrence in the validation cohort in a later analysis, because that analysis had no HLA typing for the cohort. In the study, around 150 TCR beta chains were listed as associated with cytomegalovirus.

Comment on this clone: Its antigen is currently not known. There are no base qualities to consult, and no much larger clone falls within one base.

The method was the immunoSEQ multiplex PCR assay. Turning to the authors' computational methods: A statistical classification framework was built for diagnosing cytomegalovirus status from the catalog of TCR beta chain sequences. TCRdb holds this immuneACCESS table with in-frame rearrangements only. Some clones are missing; in checked studies, unresolved V genes explain under half, and the rest has no known cause. V and J calls plus clone size are reproduced from that table; the DNA served to infer D and trimming. This sample holds about 200,000 clones; around 86% were observed only once. The leading ten clones occupy 1.5% to 2.5% of the sample. CDR1 and CDR2 are drawn from the germline V gene (reference sequence): LNHNV, YYDKDF. Trimming costs V 7 bases and J 0 bases, and their ends lie 13 bases apart. The CDR3 covers 15 residues, taking in both the cysteine and the phenylalanine. Only the CDR3 portion is preserved as DNA: 45 bases, with reading frame beginning at the first base.

This TCR was recovered from a woman aged 18-29 years in good health and CMV-seropositive. The rearranged chain carries TRBV15 and TRBJ2-1; too little of a D gene remains to name it. The sample consisted of PBMCs. CDR3 sequence: CATIERRSSYNEQFF. The nucleotide sequence is TGTGCCACCATCGAACGGCGGAGCTCCTACAATGAGCAGTTCTTC.